The rows below give T cell receptor beta chains drawn from one sample of a study of cytomegalovirus exposure and HLA in healthy donors. TCRdb keeps only in-frame clones here, not all; method: immunoSEQ multiplex PCR. This sample yields about 170,000 clones, of which around four fifths are seen a single time; approximately 0.87% belongs to the top ten. Material: PBMCs. The origin of the receptors is a girl aged 2 to 9 in good health and CMV-seropositive. Both conserved end residues are part of each CDR3. D genes are given only for firm matches. Clone size is stated in some rows and not others, as once, few, many or a class when expanded.

>TRBV30|TRBJ1-5|-|-
TGTGCCTGGAGTGTAAAAGGGGTTGGCAATCAGCCCCAGCATTTT
CAWSVKGVGNQPQHF
>TRBV30|TRBJ2-7|-|-
TGTGCCTTGGGCACGGGGATAAACGAGCAGTACTTC
CALGTGINEQYF
>TRBV5-6|TRBJ2-3|TRBD1|-
TGTGCCAGCAGCTTCCGGGACAGCGCCCGCACGCAGTATTTT
CASSFRDSARTQYF
>TRBV18|TRBJ1-5|-|few
TGTGCCAGCTCATTTGGACAGTTCAATCAGCCCCAGCATTTT
CASSFGQFNQPQHF
>TRBV13|TRBJ2-5|-|-
TGTGCCAGCAGCCTTCAAGAGACCCAGTACTTC
CASSLQETQYF
>TRBV5-1|TRBJ2-1|-|once
TGCGCCAGCAGCTTGCACGGGGTTAGCTCCTACAATGAGCAGTTCTTC
CASSLHGVSSYNEQFF
>TRBV4-2|TRBJ1-3|-|-
TGTGCCAGCAGCCAGCCTGCAGGGGAGACTGGAAACACCATATATTTT
CASSQPAGETGNTIYF
>TRBV6-5|TRBJ1-1|-|-
TGTGCCAGCAGCCCGTGGACAGTAATGAACACTGAAGCTTTCTTT
CASSPWTVMNTEAFF
>TRBV4-1|TRBJ2-7|-|-
TGCGCCAGCAGCATCATTCAGGGTACCTACGAGCAGTACTTC
CASSIIQGTYEQYF
>TRBV29-1|TRBJ1-1|-|-
TGCAGCGTTGAATGGGCCATGAACACTGAAGCTTTCTTT
CSVEWAMNTEAFF
>TRBV15|TRBJ2-1|TRBD2|once
TGTGCCACCAGCGGTTGGACTAGCCCCGGTGAGCAGTTCTTC
CATSGWTSPGEQFF
>TRBV5-1|TRBJ2-7|-|-
TGCGCCAGCAGCTTGCGGCAGGACTCCTACGAGCAGTACTTC
CASSLRQDSYEQYF
>TRBV5-4|TRBJ2-1|TRBD2|-
TGTGCCAGCAAAGCGGGAGGGCCTAACAATGAGCAGTTCTTC
CASKAGGPNNEQFF
>TRBV28|TRBJ1-4|TRBD1|-
TGTGCCAGCAGCCGTCAATCTACAGGGGGAACTGAAAAACTGTTTTTT
CASSRQSTGGTEKLFF
>TRBV9|TRBJ2-3|TRBD2|-
TGTGCCAGCAGCCCGCAAGCGGGATGGAGCACAGATACGCAGTATTTT
CASSPQAGWSTDTQYF
>TRBV5-4|TRBJ1-3|TRBD1|-
TGTGCCAGCAGCACGCCTGACAGGGTGGCTGGAAACACCATATATTTT
CASSTPDRVAGNTIYF
>TRBV21-1|TRBJ2-7|-|-
TGTGCCAGCAGCAAAAAATACCATCACACCGGGACAGACGAGCAGTACTTC
CASSKKYHHTGTDEQYF
>TRBV30|TRBJ1-5|-|-
TGTGCCTGGGCGCCCTCCGGGGTTAGCAATCAGCCCCAGCATTTT
CAWAPSGVSNQPQHF
>TRBV6-6|TRBJ2-2|-|-
TGTGCCAGCAGTGTAGGACAGGGGGAGCTGTTTTTT
CASSVGQGELFF
>TRBV5-1|TRBJ2-1|-|-
TGCGCCAGCAGCTTAACTACTACGTTCGGTGAGCAGTTCTTC
CASSLTTTFGEQFF
>TRBV5-5|TRBJ2-7|TRBD2|few
TGTGCCAGCAGCTTGACTAGCGGGAGTCCCGAGCAGTACTTC
CASSLTSGSPEQYF
>TRBV28|TRBJ2-3|TRBD1|-
TGTGCCAGCAGGCCCCGGGACAGGGCTAAAGATACGCAGTATTTT
CASRPRDRAKDTQYF
>TRBV2|TRBJ1-2|-|-
TGTGCCAGCAGCACTTCGGGGTTAGGCTACACCTTC
CASSTSGLGYTF